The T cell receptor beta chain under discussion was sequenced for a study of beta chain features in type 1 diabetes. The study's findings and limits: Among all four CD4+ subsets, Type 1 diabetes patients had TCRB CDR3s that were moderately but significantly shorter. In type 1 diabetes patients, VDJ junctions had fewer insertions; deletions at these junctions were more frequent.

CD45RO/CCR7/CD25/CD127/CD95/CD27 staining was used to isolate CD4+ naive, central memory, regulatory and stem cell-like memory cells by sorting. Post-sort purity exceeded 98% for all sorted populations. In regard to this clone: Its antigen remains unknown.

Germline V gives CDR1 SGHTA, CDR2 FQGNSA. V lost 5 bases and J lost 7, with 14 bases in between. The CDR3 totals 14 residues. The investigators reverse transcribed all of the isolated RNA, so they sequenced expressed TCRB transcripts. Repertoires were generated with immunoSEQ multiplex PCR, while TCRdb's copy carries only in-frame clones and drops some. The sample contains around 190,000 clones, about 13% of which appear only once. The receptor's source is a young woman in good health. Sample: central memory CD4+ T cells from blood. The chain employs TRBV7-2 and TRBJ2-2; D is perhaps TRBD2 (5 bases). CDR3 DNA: TGTGCCAGCAGCCCGAGGGCCGTCTACGGGGAGCTGTTTTTT. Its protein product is CASSPRAVYGELFF.